A single sample is the source of the 15 T cell receptor beta chains below, sequenced in a study of beta chain features in type 1 diabetes. Every bit of the isolated RNA underwent reverse transcription, so sequencing read expressed TCRB transcripts. The data were produced by immunoSEQ multiplex PCR, yet TCRdb's version contains in-frame clones alone and is incomplete. The sample yields some 410,000 clones, 11% to 15% seen once. Sequencing was performed on naive CD4+ T cells from blood. All receptors derive from a young man in good health.

This clone occurred a few times. The CDR3 DNA is TGCAGTGCTAGTAGGGGGCAGGGCTACACCTTC. Its translation: CSASRGQGYTF. The chain carries TRBV20-1 and TRBJ1-2; 7 bases agree with TRBD1. The CDR3 has 11 amino acids. Germline V CDR1 and CDR2: DFQATT, SNEGSKA (reference sequence). Trimming removed 3 bases from V and 8 bases from J; junction bases left unmatched: 3.

This CDR3 is CASSSSSSYEQYV. CDR3 DNA sequence: TGTGCCAGCAGCTCCTCAAGCTCCTACGAGCAGTACGTC. This chain uses TRBV7-3 with TRBJ2-7; no clear D. V was trimmed by 4 bases and J by 0 bases, leaving 7 bases between them. CDR1 SGHTA and CDR2 FQGTGA come from the germline V gene. The length of the CDR3 is 13 residues.

V usage is TRBV9 and J usage is TRBJ2-6; D gene uncertain. The CDR3 length is 15 residues. From germline, CDR1 is SGDLS and CDR2 YYNGEE. The ends were cut back, 0 bases at V and 0 bases at J, with 4 bases in the middle. The DNA for the CDR3 is TGTGCCAGCAGCGTAGGGATCTCTGGGGCCAACGTCCTGACTTTC. Amino acid sequence: CASSVGISGANVLTF.

This clone was observed a handful of times. The CDR3 loop reads CASSLGQGTSEAQYF. The DNA of the CDR3 is TGTGCCAGCAGCTTGGGCCAGGGGACGTCAGAAGCCCAGTACTTC. V usage is TRBV5-5 and J usage is TRBJ2-5; possibly TRBD1 for D (6 bases). V was shortened by 0 bases and J by 9 bases, with 18 bases between the two germline ends. The CDR3 consists of 15 residues. The V gene's germline CDR1 is SGHKS and CDR2 YYEKEE (reference sequence). The full variable domain, rest sourced from reference TRBV5-5 and TRBJ2-5, is DAGVTQSPTHLIKTRGQQVTLRCSPISGHKSVSWYQQVLGQGPQFIFQYYEKEERGRGNFPDRFSARQFPNYSSELNVNALLLGDSALYLCASSLGQGTSEAQYFGPGTRLLVL.

This clone was picked up a small number of times. The chain couples TRBV6-6 to TRBJ2-3; 9 bases match TRBD1. Germline trimming cut 2 bases from V and 3 bases from J; bases unmatched to any gene: 3. This CDR3 is built from 15 residues. Germline V gene data show CDR1 as MNHNY and CDR2 as SVGAGI (reference sequence). CDR3 in DNA: TGTGCCAGCAGTTACGGGACAGGGTGGACAGATACGCAGTATTTT. Translating it yields CASSYGTGWTDTQYF.

This clone was counted a few times. The genes are TRBV6-5 and TRBJ2-7, with D maybe TRBD2 (5 bases). The CDR3 contains 13 residues. The V and J ends lost 4 bases and 2 bases respectively, with 9 bases between them. The germline V gene has CDR1 MNHEY and CDR2 SVGAGI. The CDR3 reads CASSSPGTYEQYF. In DNA, the CDR3 is TGTGCCAGCAGTTCACCGGGGACCTACGAGCAGTACTTC.

The rearrangement joins TRBV9 to TRBJ1-6; D is possibly TRBD1 (5 bases). V lost 0 bases and J 8 bases, leaving 18 bases between the germline ends. The CDR3 spans 17 residues. Germline CDR1 is SGDLS and CDR2 is YYNGEE. The CDR3 protein is CASSVAWDRRSHSPLHF. The CDR3 DNA follows: TGTGCCAGCAGCGTAGCCTGGGACCGTAGGAGTCATTCACCCCTCCACTTT. The full variable domain, in which reference TRBV9 and TRBJ1-6 provide the parts outside the CDR3, is DSGVTQTPKHLITATGQRVTLRCSPRSGDLSVYWYQQSLDQGLQFLIQYYNGEERAKGNILERFSAQQFPDLHSELNLSSLELGDSALYFCASSVAWDRRSHSPLHFGNGTRLTVT.

This clone came up a few times. V is TRBV29-1 and J is TRBJ2-3; D possibly corresponds to TRBD1 (5 bases). The CDR3 covers 13 residues. V was pared by 7 bases and J by 0 bases, with 11 bases between. Germline loops: CDR1 SQVTM, CDR2 ANQGSEA. The DNA for the CDR3 is TGCAGCGCTGGGCAGGGTAGCACAGATACGCAGTATTTT. Protein sequence: CSAGQGSTDTQYF.

The V call is TRBV10-3, the J call TRBJ1-1, with D possibly matching TRBD1 (6 bases). V was trimmed by 10 bases and J by 5 bases, leaving 20 bases between them. Germline V CDR1 and CDR2: ENHRY, SYGVKD. The CDR3 is 14 residues long. As DNA, the CDR3 is TGTGCCACCCAATTGGGGGCCGGAATTACTGAAGCTTTCTTT. Encoded protein: CATQLGAGITEAFF.

V and J are TRBV9 and TRBJ1-3; no clear D gene. The germline V and J ends were trimmed by 3 bases and 0 bases, with 10 bases remaining between them. Germline V gene data show CDR1 as SGDLS and CDR2 as YYNGEE. The CDR3 length is 15 residues. The CDR3 is CASSEQAFSGNTIYF. The CDR3 DNA reads TGTGCCAGCAGCGAGCAGGCGTTCTCTGGAAACACCATATATTTT. Full variable domain (outside the CDR3, taken from reference TRBV9 and TRBJ1-3): DSGVTQTPKHLITATGQRVTLRCSPRSGDLSVYWYQQSLDQGLQFLIQYYNGEERAKGNILERFSAQQFPDLHSELNLSSLELGDSALYFCASSEQAFSGNTIYFGEGSWLTVV.

This clone was counted only a few times. The chain combines TRBV30 with TRBJ2-2, with 9 nucleotides matching TRBD1. From germline, CDR1 is GTSNPN and CDR2 SVGIG (reference sequence). The CDR3 runs 14 residues. With 3 bases clipped from V and 3 bases from J, the junction kept 2 bases outside the gene matches. CDR3 amino acids: CAWRGDRDTGELFF. In DNA, the CDR3 is TGTGCCTGGAGGGGGGACAGGGACACCGGGGAGCTGTTTTTT.

This clone was recorded a few times. The rearrangement joins TRBV9 to TRBJ2-1; D is uncertain. V was pared by 0 bases and J by 6 bases, with 16 bases between. The CDR3 spans 16 residues. CDR1 SGDLS and CDR2 YYNGEE come from the germline V gene. The CDR3 DNA follows: TGTGCCAGCAGCGTAGGTATTGGGGAAATGTCCAATGAGCAGTTCTTC. Its translation is CASSVGIGEMSNEQFF.

This clone has more than one count but fewer than ten. The chain joins TRBV18 to TRBJ2-3, with TRBD1 matching 10 bases. V shed 2 bases and J 14 bases; nucleotides not matched to a gene: 4. Germline-derived CDR1 and CDR2 are KGHSH and LQKENI. This CDR3 comprises 12 residues. The CDR3 nucleotides are TGTGCCAGCTCACCAGGGACAGGGGTTCCGTATTTT. Translating gives CASSPGTGVPYF.

This rearrangement joins TRBV29-1 to TRBJ2-3; tentative D call: TRBD2 (6 bases). Germline CDR1 SQVTM, CDR2 ANQGSEA. The CDR3 loop spans 16 amino acids. V was trimmed by 0 bases and J by 1 base, leaving 14 bases between them. The CDR3 bases are TGCAGCGTTGAAGAACTAGCCCTCGTGGGCACAGATACGCAGTATTTT. It yields the protein CSVEELALVGTDTQYF.

This clone was seen a handful of times. This chain connects TRBV7-2 to TRBJ1-2; the D is unclear. Germline V gene sequence: CDR1 SGHTA, CDR2 FQGNSA. Trimming pared 1 base from V and 4 bases from J, leaving 10 bases between. CDR3 length: 14 residues. DNA for the CDR3: TGTGCCAGCAGCTTAGAGGCAGCAATCTATGGCTACACCTTC. The encoded protein is CASSLEAAIYGYTF.